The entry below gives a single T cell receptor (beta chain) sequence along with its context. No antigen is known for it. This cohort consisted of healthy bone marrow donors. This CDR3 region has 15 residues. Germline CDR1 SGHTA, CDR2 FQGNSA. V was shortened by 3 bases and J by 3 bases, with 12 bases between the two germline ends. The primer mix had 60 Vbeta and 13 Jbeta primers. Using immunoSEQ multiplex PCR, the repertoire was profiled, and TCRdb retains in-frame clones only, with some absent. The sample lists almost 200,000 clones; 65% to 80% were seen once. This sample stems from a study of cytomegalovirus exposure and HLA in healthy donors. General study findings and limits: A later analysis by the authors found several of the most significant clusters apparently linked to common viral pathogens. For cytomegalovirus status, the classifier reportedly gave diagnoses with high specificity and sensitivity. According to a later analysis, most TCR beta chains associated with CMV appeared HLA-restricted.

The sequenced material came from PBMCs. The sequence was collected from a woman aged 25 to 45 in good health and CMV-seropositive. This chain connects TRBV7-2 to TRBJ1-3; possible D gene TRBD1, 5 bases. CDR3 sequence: CASSLGRGVGNTIYF. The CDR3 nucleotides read TGTGCCAGCAGCTTGGGGAGGGGTGTTGGAAACACCATATATTTT.